These T cell receptor beta chains were read from a single sample in a study of blood T cell repertoires in COVID-19. This table comes from immunoSEQ multiplex PCR, and its TCRdb copy is limited to in-frame clones, with some not included. This table has about 26,000 clones, approximately 72% appearing once. What was sequenced was peripheral blood. Receptors were obtained from a man aged 60 to 69 with active or convalescent COVID-19. CDR3s include the opening cysteine and the closing phenylalanine or tryptophan. A D gene is named only where the DNA matches it firmly. The size field is filled for only some rows; it gives once, few, many or a size class.

V gene	J gene	D gene	clone size	CDR3 protein	CDR3 DNA
TRBV12-3/TRBV12-4	TRBJ2-3	.	.	CASSLYRDTQYF	TGTGCCAGCAGTTTATACAGGGATACGCAGTATTTT
TRBV19	TRBJ1-1	.	.	CASSAPGSLGTEAFF	TGTGCCAGTAGTGCCCCAGGGTCGCTAGGGACTGAAGCTTTCTTT
TRBV6-2/TRBV6-3	TRBJ1-4	.	few	CASSYPQGNEKLFF	TGTGCCAGCAGTTACCCCCAGGGTAATGAAAAACTGTTTTTT
TRBV10-1	TRBJ2-5	.	.	CAGRETQYF	TGCGCCGGGAGGGAGACCCAGTACTTC
TRBV11-2	TRBJ2-7	TRBD2	few	CASSLTGGSSEQYF	TGTGCCAGCAGCCTTACCGGCGGGAGCTCCGAGCAGTACTTC
TRBV10-3	TRBJ1-2	TRBD1	few	CAISAGGGYGYTF	TGTGCCATCAGTGCAGGGGGCGGCTATGGCTACACCTTC
TRBV12-5	TRBJ2-3	TRBD1	.	CASGLGTGGADTQYF	TGTGCTAGTGGTTTGGGGACAGGGGGCGCAGATACGCAGTATTTT
TRBV11-2	TRBJ1-3	TRBD1	.	CASSLGQGSGNTIYF	TGTGCCAGCAGCTTAGGACAGGGGTCTGGAAACACCATATATTTT
TRBV5-1	TRBJ1-6	TRBD1	few	CASSLVANGQGNSPLHF	TGCGCCAGCAGCTTGGTAGCTAACGGACAGGGAAATTCACCCCTCCACTTT
TRBV19	TRBJ1-1	TRBD1	.	CASSTQGTLNTEAFF	TGTGCCAGTAGTACACAGGGGACCTTGAACACTGAAGCTTTCTTT
TRBV18	TRBJ2-5	TRBD2	.	CASSPQAGGLETQYF	TGTGCCAGCTCACCCCAAGCGGGGGGGTTGGAGACCCAGTACTTC
TRBV7-9	TRBJ1-3	TRBD1	.	CASSSLSPAGGSGNTIYF	TGTGCCAGCAGCTCCCTCAGCCCCGCAGGGGGCTCTGGAAACACCATATATTTT
TRBV4-1	TRBJ1-4	.	once	CASSPQGSGTNEKLFF	TGCGCCAGCAGCCCACAGGGATCTGGGACTAATGAAAAACTGTTTTTT
TRBV19	TRBJ2-7	.	.	CASSPRTTVSSSYEQYF	TGTGCCAGTAGTCCGCGCACGACAGTTTCCAGCTCCTACGAGCAGTACTTC
TRBV5-4	TRBJ1-2	TRBD1	.	CASSLGGQGSNYGYTF	TGTGCCAGCAGCTTGGGAGGACAGGGATCTAACTATGGCTACACCTTC
TRBV2	TRBJ2-1	TRBD2	once	CASKRAGGSYNEQFF	TGTGCCAGCAAAAGAGCGGGGGGCTCCTACAATGAGCAGTTCTTC
TRBV3-1/TRBV3-2	TRBJ1-1	TRBD1	once	CASSQRAGQGGEAFF	TGTGCCAGCAGCCAAAGAGCCGGACAGGGAGGGGAAGCTTTCTTT
TRBV7-2	TRBJ2-5	TRBD2	.	CASSSPSSGRAQYF	TGTGCCAGCAGCTCCCCTTCTAGCGGGAGGGCCCAGTACTTC
TRBV7-6	TRBJ2-7	TRBD2	.	CASSLGAGGAPDEQYF	TGTGCCAGCAGCTTAGGGGCCGGGGGGGCCCCTGACGAGCAGTACTTC
TRBV2	TRBJ1-4	TRBD1	.	CASRDRTGSEKLFF	TGTGCCAGCAGGGACCGGACAGGGAGTGAAAAACTGTTTTTT
TRBV27	TRBJ2-1	TRBD1	.	CASSFRDRGQNEQFF	TGTGCCAGCAGTTTCCGAGACAGGGGTCAGAATGAGCAGTTCTTC
TRBV25-1	TRBJ1-1	TRBD1	.	CASSGPGQGTEAFF	TGTGCCAGCAGTGGCCCGGGACAGGGGACTGAAGCTTTCTTT
TRBV12-5	TRBJ1-4	TRBD1	.	CASGPTGQGYEKLFF	TGTGCTAGTGGGCCGACAGGACAGGGTTATGAAAAACTGTTTTTT
TRBV12-5	TRBJ2-2	.	few	CASGLVRGGSTGELFF	TGTGCTAGTGGTTTGGTACGCGGCGGATCCACCGGGGAGCTGTTTTTT
TRBV29-1	TRBJ2-1	TRBD1	few	CSGSGTGRNYNEQFF	TGCAGCGGCTCCGGGACAGGGAGGAATTACAATGAGCAGTTCTTC
TRBV2	TRBJ2-7	TRBD1	few	CASVGGQPPYEQYF	TGTGCCAGCGTAGGGGGACAGCCTCCCTACGAGCAGTACTTC
TRBV5-1	TRBJ2-3	TRBD2	.	CASSLAGGPTDTQYF	TGCGCCAGCAGCTTAGCGGGAGGGCCGACAGATACGCAGTATTTT
TRBV6-1	TRBJ2-6	.	.	CASSEGKGLGSGANVLTF	TGTGCCAGCAGTGAAGGAAAGGGGTTGGGCTCTGGGGCCAACGTCCTGACTTTC
TRBV5-4	TRBJ1-1	.	.	CASNLGAGPTEAFF	TGTGCCAGCAACCTAGGGGCAGGGCCCACTGAAGCTTTCTTT
TRBV12-3/TRBV12-4	TRBJ1-1	.	.	CASSTVSEAFF	TGTGCCAGCAGTACAGTGTCTGAAGCTTTCTTT
TRBV15	TRBJ1-2	TRBD1	once	CATSRGGTGIYGYTF	TGTGCCACCAGCAGAGGTGGGACAGGGATCTATGGCTACACCTTC
TRBV6-5	TRBJ1-3	TRBD1	.	CASRGTDRAGNTIYF	TGTGCCAGCAGGGGCACTGACAGGGCTGGAAACACCATATATTTT
TRBV5-1	TRBJ2-7	.	.	CASSLVVDSYEQYF	TGCGCCAGCAGCTTGGTGGTAGATTCATACGAGCAGTACTTC
TRBV27	TRBJ1-5	.	.	CASSLGGSNQPQHF	TGTGCCAGCAGTCTCGGGGGGAGCAATCAGCCCCAGCATTTT
TRBV5-1	TRBJ2-7	TRBD1	.	CASSVTGTGVFEQYF	TGCGCCAGCAGCGTAACCGGGACAGGAGTATTCGAGCAGTACTTC
TRBV6-5	TRBJ2-7	TRBD1	.	CASSYSGTGYDEQYF	TGTGCCAGCAGTTACTCTGGGACAGGGTACGACGAGCAGTACTTC